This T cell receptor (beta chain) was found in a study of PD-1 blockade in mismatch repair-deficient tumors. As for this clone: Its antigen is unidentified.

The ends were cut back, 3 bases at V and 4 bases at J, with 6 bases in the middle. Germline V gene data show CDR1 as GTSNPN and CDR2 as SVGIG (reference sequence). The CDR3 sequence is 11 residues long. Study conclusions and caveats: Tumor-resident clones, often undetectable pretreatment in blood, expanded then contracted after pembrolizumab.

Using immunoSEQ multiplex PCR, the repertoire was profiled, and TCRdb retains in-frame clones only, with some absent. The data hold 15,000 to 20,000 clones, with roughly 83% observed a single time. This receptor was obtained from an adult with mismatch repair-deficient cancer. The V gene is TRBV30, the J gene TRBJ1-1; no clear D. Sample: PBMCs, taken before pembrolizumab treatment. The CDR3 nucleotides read TGTGCCTGGAGCTTGAGCACTGAAGCTTTCTTT. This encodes CAWSLSTEAFF.